Listed below are T cell receptor beta chains from one sample, sequenced in a study of T cells in localized non-small cell lung cancer. Profiled with immunoSEQ multiplex PCR; TCRdb holds only in-frame clones, not every one. The sample holds roughly 30,000 clones, approximately 90% seen once. The sequencing here drew on PBMCs, taken before any cancer treatment. The origin of the receptors is a man between 40 and 69 years old with stage II lung adenocarcinoma. The CDR3 runs from the conserved cysteine through the conserved F or W. D genes are given only for firm matches. Size tells how often a clone was seen (once, few, many) or the class of an expanded clone, and some rows leave it out.

j_gene,d_gene,v_gene,len,abundance,CDR3aa,CDR3nt
TRBJ2-1,TRBD2,TRBV7-6,16,.,CASSLVGGGPGNEQFF,TGTGCCAGCAGCCTTGTTGGGGGAGGGCCGGGCAATGAGCAGTTCTTC
TRBJ2-3,TRBD2,TRBV6-1,15,.,CASLPTGGSTDTQYF,TGTGCCAGCCTACCCACGGGGGGGAGCACAGATACGCAGTATTTT
TRBJ2-1,TRBD2,TRBV28,16,.,CASSSPSSGRSVEQFF,TGTGCCAGCAGTTCCCCCAGCAGCGGGAGGAGCGTTGAGCAGTTCTTC
TRBJ1-2,.,TRBV28,13,.,CASRNIGVYGYTF,TGTGCCAGCAGAAATATAGGGGTGTATGGCTACACCTTC
TRBJ2-7,TRBD1,TRBV28,15,once,CASSFRTGRTYEQYF,TGTGCCAGCAGTTTTAGGACAGGGAGAACCTACGAGCAGTACTTC
TRBJ1-4,.,TRBV18,18,.,CARGSCRRRPATNEKLFF,TGTGCCAGGGGATCTTGCAGACGTCGGCCTGCAACTAATGAAAAACTGTTTTTT
TRBJ2-1,.,TRBV7-3,13,.,CASSLQPRDEQFF,TGTGCCAGCAGCTTACAACCCAGGGATGAGCAGTTCTTC
TRBJ2-6,TRBD1,TRBV28,18,.,CASSLWTGVLSGANVLTF,TGTGCCAGCAGTTTATGGACAGGGGTTCTCTCTGGGGCCAACGTCCTGACTTTC
TRBJ1-1,TRBD1,TRBV27,14,.,CASSFGQGNTEAFF,TGTGCCAGCAGTTTTGGACAGGGAAACACTGAAGCTTTCTTT
TRBJ1-5,.,TRBV28,12,.,CASTLQGQPQHF,TGTGCCAGCACCCTCCAGGGACAGCCCCAGCATTTT
TRBJ2-2,TRBD2,TRBV11-2,16,.,CASSPGTSGRAGELFF,TGTGCCAGCAGCCCCGGGACTAGCGGGAGGGCCGGGGAGCTGTTTTTT
TRBJ2-2,TRBD2,TRBV4-1,21,.,CASSQPPELWASGRGTGELFF,TGCGCCAGCAGCCAACCGCCGGAGTTATGGGCTAGCGGGAGGGGCACCGGGGAGCTGTTTTTT
TRBJ1-2,.,TRBV30,15,.,CAWKRDQNSNYGYTF,TGTGCCTGGAAAAGGGACCAAAACTCCAACTATGGCTACACCTTC
TRBJ2-1,TRBD1,TRBV25-1,15,.,CASSTAGQGINEQFF,TGTGCCAGCAGCACTGCGGGACAGGGCATCAATGAGCAGTTCTTC
TRBJ1-2,.,TRBV13,13,.,CASSLAGRNGYTF,TGTGCCAGCAGCTTAGCAGGGAGGAATGGCTACACCTTC
TRBJ1-4,.,TRBV5-6,13,.,CASSSGTDSGLFF,TGTGCCAGCAGCTCCGGGACGGATTCGGGACTGTTTTTT
TRBJ1-5,.,TRBV6-6,15,once,CASSIGGGGNQPQHF,TGTGCCAGCAGCATCGGGGGCGGAGGCAATCAGCCCCAGCATTTT
TRBJ1-2,.,TRBV25-1,13,.,CASSDSDHNGYTF,TGTGCCAGCAGTGATTCGGACCATAATGGCTACACCTTC
TRBJ1-4,TRBD1,TRBV2,14,.,CASSGGQGNEKLFF,TGTGCCAGCAGTGGGGGACAGGGGAACGAAAAACTGTTTTTT
TRBJ2-3,.,TRBV18,14,once,CASSPRFSADTQYF,TGTGCCAGCTCACCGCGATTTAGCGCAGATACGCAGTATTTT